These 26 T cell receptor beta chains came from one sample sequenced in a study of control samples from healthy donors and cancer patients. Data came from immunoSEQ multiplex PCR; TCRdb stores just in-frame clones and leaves some out. The data contain tens of thousands of clones, nearly 90% of them seen just once; the ten biggest clones take up around 5.8%. Sequenced: blood. The receptors were gathered from a man aged 50-60 years in good health.

The chain is built from TRBV12-3 or TRBV12-4 and TRBJ1-2, with D maybe TRBD1 (5 bases). The germline V and J ends were trimmed by 5 bases and 7 bases, with 8 bases remaining between them. The CDR3 runs 11 residues. In DNA form, the CDR3 reads TGTGCCAGCAGTCGGGGACGTGGCTACACCTTC. Translated: CASSRGRGYTF.

This chain uses TRBV2 with TRBJ2-1; D remains unclear. Trimming took off 6 bases at V and 12 bases at J, with 18 bases between the two ends. There are 13 residues in the CDR3. Germline CDR1 reads SNHLY; CDR2 reads FYNNEI. The CDR3 loop is CASSVDDGSRQFF. The CDR3 DNA reads TGTGCCAGCAGCGTAGACGACGGGTCACGGCAGTTCTTC.

The rearrangement uses TRBV3-1 (or the pseudogene TRBV3-2) and TRBJ1-2; D is unresolved. Trimming left V 4 bases short and J 4 bases short, with 16 bases between. The V gene's germline CDR1 is LGHDT and CDR2 YNNKEL (reference sequence). This CDR3 is 15 amino acids long. As DNA, the CDR3 is TGTGCCAGCAGCCTTCAAAGGTACGGCGGCTATGGCTACACCTTC. Translating it yields CASSLQRYGGYGYTF.

This rearrangement joins TRBV6-6 to TRBJ1-2, with 9 bases identical to TRBD1. The germline V gene encodes CDR1 MNHNY and CDR2 SVGAGI (reference sequence). Trimming removed 4 bases from V and 2 bases from J; junction bases left unmatched: 8. The CDR3 runs to 16 residues. The CDR3, as DNA: TGTGCCAGCAGTTTTGGTGGACAGGGGACCAACTATGGCTACACCTTC. Its translation: CASSFGGQGTNYGYTF.

The genes are TRBV28 and TRBJ1-2; D is ambiguous. The CDR3 is made up of 12 amino acids. From germline, CDR1 is MDHEN and CDR2 SYDVKM. The V gene lost 2 bases and the J gene lost 2 bases, with 3 bases spanning the gap. This CDR3 reads CASSLANYGYTF. The CDR3 nucleotides are TGTGCCAGCAGTTTAGCCAACTATGGCTACACCTTC.

The chain recombines TRBV7-2 with TRBJ1-5, with D possibly matching TRBD1 (6 bases). The CDR3 runs to 16 residues. Germline values: CDR1 SGHTA, CDR2 FQGNSA. The V and J ends lost 5 bases and 1 base respectively, with 15 bases between them. The CDR3 DNA reads as TGTGCCAGCAGCAGAGAGGGTACAGGGAGCAATCAGCCCCAGCATTTT. Its protein product is CASSREGTGSNQPQHF.

J is TRBJ1-2 and V is TRBV6-1; D gene uncertain. The V and J ends lost 0 bases and 4 bases respectively, with 9 bases between them. Germline V gives CDR1 MNHNS, CDR2 SASEGT. This CDR3 comprises 14 residues. The CDR3 DNA reads TGTGCCAGCAGTGAAGCGAAGGGTAGCTATGGCTACACCTTC. Protein sequence: CASSEAKGSYGYTF.

V gene TRBV11-2 combines with J gene TRBJ1-4, with 9 bases matching TRBD1. CDR3 length equals 12 residues. V trimming: 5 bases; J trimming: 10 bases; junction bases outside the gene matches: 2. CDR1 is SGHAT, CDR2 FQNNGV, per germline. DNA for the CDR3: TGTGCCAGCAGCCCGGGACAGGGAAAACTGTTTTTT. It specifies CASSPGQGKLFF.

This clone was observed once. The CDR3 sequence: CASSRGTLDTGELFF. CDR3 bases: TGTGCCAGCTCGCGCGGGACTCTTGACACCGGGGAGCTGTTTTTT. The gene calls are TRBV18 and TRBJ2-2, with a possible D match to TRBD2 (6 bases). Trimming pared 6 bases from V and 3 bases from J, leaving 14 bases between. From germline, CDR1 is KGHSH and CDR2 LQKENI. The CDR3 totals 15 residues.

This sequence joins TRBV10-1 and TRBJ2-1; no firm D call. Germline V gives CDR1 WNHNN, CDR2 SYGVQD (reference sequence). The V gene lost 8 bases and the J gene lost 1 base, with 21 bases spanning the gap. The CDR3 is 17 amino acids. Here the CDR3 DNA reads TGCGCCAGCCGAATACAGCAGGTTGGTGATTCCTACAATGAGCAGTTCTTC. Its protein is CASRIQQVGDSYNEQFF.

CDR3 nucleotide sequence: TGTGCCAGTAGTAGCCATCCGGGACAAGCTGAAGCTTTCTTT. Its protein is CASSSHPGQAEAFF. The chain recombines TRBV19 with TRBJ1-1, with D tentatively TRBD1 (6 bases). This CDR3 spans 14 amino acids. Germline assignment: CDR1 LNHDA and CDR2 SQIVND (reference sequence). The germline V and J ends were trimmed by 4 bases and 6 bases, with 15 bases remaining between them.

The chain links TRBV29-1 to TRBJ1-3; no clear D. V lost 4 bases, J lost 0 bases, and 16 bases lay in between. The germline gives CDR1 SQVTM, CDR2 ANQGSEA. The CDR3 contains 16 residues. Written as DNA, the CDR3 is TGCAGCGTTGCAGGAGACACCACGAGCTCTGGAAACACCATATATTTT. Translating it yields CSVAGDTTSSGNTIYF. Looking up the rest from reference TRBV29-1 and TRBJ1-3 gives the full variable domain: SAVISQKPSRDICQRGTSLTIQCQVDSQVTMMFWYRQQPGQSLTLIATANQGSEATYESGFVIDKFPISRPNLTFSTLTVSNMSPEDSSIYLCSVAGDTTSSGNTIYFGEGSWLTVV.

This clone has just a few counts. The chain carries TRBV11-2 and TRBJ1-6; TRBD1 matches at 9 bases. The J segment lost 7 bases and the V segment lost 4 bases, leaving 5 bases of the junction unmatched. The CDR3 runs to 15 residues. Germline V gives CDR1 SGHAT, CDR2 FQNNGV. The chain's CDR3 is CASSSRQGGNSPLHF. The CDR3 region has the DNA TGTGCCAGCAGCTCTCGACAGGGGGGGAATTCACCCCTCCACTTT.

This rearrangement joins TRBV18 to TRBJ1-1; D is uncertain. The CDR3 is 13 amino acids. Per germline, CDR1 KGHSH and CDR2 LQKENI. With 2 bases removed from V and 3 bases from J, the gap between germline ends came to 7 bases. CDR3 DNA: TGTGCCAGCTCACCAGAGGGATACACTGAAGCTTTCTTT. Residues: CASSPEGYTEAFF.

This clone occurred a few times. J is TRBJ2-1 and V is TRBV6-4; TRBD1 might be the D (6 bases). This CDR3 region has 15 residues. Germline loops: CDR1 MRHNA, CDR2 SNTAGT. V lost 4 bases, J lost 3 bases, and 13 bases lay in between. CDR3 protein: CASSVDGGGYNEQFF. The CDR3 DNA reads TGTGCCAGCAGTGTTGATGGGGGCGGCTACAATGAGCAGTTCTTC.

This clone has only one observation. V usage is TRBV14 and J usage is TRBJ1-1; TRBD1 agrees at 11 bases. Germline loops: CDR1 SGHDN, CDR2 FVKESK. The V gene end was trimmed by 8 bases and the J gene end by 10 bases; junction bases not matched to a gene: 15. The CDR3 is 15 amino acids. The CDR3 DNA sequence: TGTGCCAGCTCCTGGGACAGGGGGGCTAATACGGTAGCTTTCTTT. Translating it yields CASSWDRGANTVAFF.

The chain has TRBV4-2 and TRBJ1-4; perhaps TRBD1 as D (5 bases). The CDR3 has 16 amino acids. The V end lost 4 bases, the J end lost 0 bases, and 12 bases lay between the germline ends. Per the germline V gene, CDR1 is LGHNA and CDR2 is YNFKEQ. CDR3 sequence: CASSREPRATNEKLFF. DNA for the CDR3: TGTGCCAGCAGCCGAGAACCCAGGGCAACTAATGAAAAACTGTTTTTT.

The chain joins TRBV19 to TRBJ1-2; tentative D call: TRBD1 (5 bases). CDR3 length: 15 amino acids. CDR1 and CDR2 from the germline V gene are LNHDA and SQIVND (reference sequence). Deletions cut 6 bases from V and 2 bases from J, with 16 bases between. This chain's CDR3 is CASSGIEAGNYGYTF. In nucleotides, the CDR3 is TGTGCCAGTAGCGGGATCGAAGCAGGGAACTATGGCTACACCTTC.

This chain uses TRBV7-9 with TRBJ1-4; D call uncertain. Trimming cost V 4 bases and J 4 bases, with 16 bases left between them. CDR1 is SEHNR, CDR2 FQNEAQ, per germline (reference sequence). This CDR3 has 16 residues. Here the CDR3 DNA reads TGTGCCAGCAGCTCCCTAGGTCGTTACCTTAATGAAAAACTGTTTTTT. Its translation: CASSSLGRYLNEKLFF. Full variable domain (remainder filled in from reference TRBV7-9 and TRBJ1-4): DTGVSQNPRHKITKRGQNVTFRCDPISEHNRLYWYRQTLGQGPEFLTYFQNEAQLEKSRLLSDRFSAERPKGSFSTLEIQRTEQGDSAMYLCASSSLGRYLNEKLFFGSGTQLSVL.

The V call is TRBV9, the J call TRBJ1-3; D is undetermined. Germline V gene sequence: CDR1 SGDLS, CDR2 YYNGEE. The CDR3 sequence is 13 residues long. V lost 0 bases to trimming and J lost 1 base, with 2 bases between them. The CDR3 protein is CASSVGSGNTIYF. The CDR3 nucleotides are TGTGCCAGCAGCGTAGGGTCTGGAAACACCATATATTTT. Complete variable domain (other parts from reference TRBV9 and TRBJ1-3): DSGVTQTPKHLITATGQRVTLRCSPRSGDLSVYWYQQSLDQGLQFLIQYYNGEERAKGNILERFSAQQFPDLHSELNLSSLELGDSALYFCASSVGSGNTIYFGEGSWLTVV.

The chain is built from TRBV9 and TRBJ1-5; D not certain. This CDR3 contains 13 residues. The ends were cut back, 3 bases at V and 6 bases at J, with 10 bases in the middle. Per the germline V gene, CDR1 is SGDLS and CDR2 is YYNGEE. CDR3 sequence: CASSGGVSQPQHF. DNA of the CDR3: TGTGCCAGCAGCGGAGGAGTTAGTCAGCCCCAGCATTTT.

The V gene is TRBV7-8, the J gene TRBJ1-1; a weak D match, TRBD1 (6 bases). Germline-derived CDR1 and CDR2 are SGHVS and FQNEAQ. This CDR3 has 14 residues. Trimming shortened V by 5 bases and J by 5 bases, and 15 bases separated the two germline ends. The DNA of the CDR3 is TGTGCCAGCAGCCGCTCTGACAGGCGGACTGAAGCTTTCTTT. Its protein is CASSRSDRRTEAFF.

This clone is medium-sized (0.01 to 0.1%) in the sample. This sequence joins TRBV5-1 and TRBJ1-1, with D maybe TRBD1 (5 bases). Trimming shortened V by 3 bases and J by 1 base, and 7 bases separated the two germline ends. Per germline, CDR1 SGHRS and CDR2 YFSETQ. The CDR3 spans 13 residues. This CDR3 reads CASSYGGNTEAFF. CDR3 DNA sequence: TGCGCCAGCAGCTATGGGGGGAACACTGAAGCTTTCTTT.

The chain links TRBV21-1 to TRBJ1-1; the DNA was not used to check the table's D call, TRBD1. TRBV21-1 is flagged as a pseudogene. The CDR3 loop spans 15 amino acids. The CDR3: CASSNPDFVGQMAFF. The CDR3 DNA sequence: TGTGCCAGCAGCAACCCTGATTTTGTGGGACAGATGGCTTTCTTT.

This clone was counted a single time. This chain joins TRBV5-5 and TRBJ2-3; D is ambiguous. The CDR3 has 14 amino acids. Per the germline V gene, CDR1 is SGHKS and CDR2 is YYEKEE (reference sequence). V dropped 1 base and J dropped 4 bases, with 10 bases sitting between them. The CDR3 DNA sequence: TGTGCCAGCAGCTTGCTGGGGTCCGCAGATACGCAGTATTTT. Translated: CASSLLGSADTQYF.

The CDR3 nucleotides are TGTGCCAGCAGCTACCGGCTCGGCGGCTACACCTTC. Translating gives CASSYRLGGYTF. The V gene is TRBV6-5, the J gene TRBJ1-2, with unresolved D. There are 12 residues in the CDR3. Per the germline V gene, CDR1 is MNHEY and CDR2 is SVGAGI. V was clipped by 6 bases and J by 8 bases, with 13 bases between them.